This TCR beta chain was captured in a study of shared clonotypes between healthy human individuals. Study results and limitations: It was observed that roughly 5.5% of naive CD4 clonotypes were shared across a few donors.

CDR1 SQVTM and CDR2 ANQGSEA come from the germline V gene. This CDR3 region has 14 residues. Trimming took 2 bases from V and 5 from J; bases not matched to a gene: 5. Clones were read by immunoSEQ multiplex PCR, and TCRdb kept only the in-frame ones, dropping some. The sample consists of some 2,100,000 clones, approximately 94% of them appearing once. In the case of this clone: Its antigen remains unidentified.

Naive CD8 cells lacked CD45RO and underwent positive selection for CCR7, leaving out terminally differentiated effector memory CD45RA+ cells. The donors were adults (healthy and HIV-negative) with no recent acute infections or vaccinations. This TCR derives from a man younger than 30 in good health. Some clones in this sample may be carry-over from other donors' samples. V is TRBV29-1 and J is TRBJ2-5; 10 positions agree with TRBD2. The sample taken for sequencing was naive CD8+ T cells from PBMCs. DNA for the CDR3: TGCAGCGTTGAAAGGTCTAGCGGGAGTGAGACCCAGTACTTC. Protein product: CSVERSSGSETQYF.